One T cell receptor beta chain is described in this entry. These data originate in a study of shared clonotypes between healthy human individuals. The germline gives CDR1 SGHVS, CDR2 FQNEAQ. J gave up 3 bases and V 0 bases, and 11 bases lay outside the gene matches. The length of the CDR3 is 18 residues. TCRdb's table, derived via immunoSEQ multiplex PCR, lists solely in-frame clones and lacks some. The repertoire consists of approximately 840,000 clones, with 96% occurring once and the leading ten covering about 0.21%. Positively selected for CCR7, the CD45RO-negative cells used as naive CD8 cells excluded terminally differentiated effector memory CD45RA+ cells. Donors included only healthy HIV-negative adults lacking recent acute infections or vaccinations.

The rearrangement joins TRBV7-8 to TRBJ2-5; 9 nucleotides agree with TRBD1. The receptor comes from a man younger than 40 in good health. The material sequenced was naive CD8+ T cells sorted from blood. Here the CDR3 DNA reads TGTGCCAGCAGCTTAGCGCGGCGGACCGGGACAGGGAAAGAGACCCAGTACTTC. Translation gives CASSLARRTGTGKETQYF.